This entry lists 27 T cell receptor beta chains sequenced from one sample in a study of T cells in Graves' hyperthyroidism and ophthalmopathy. The CDR3 regions of TCR beta were amplified from RNA transcripts. HTBI primers drove first-round RT-PCR of the TCR CDR3. TCRdb re-called the multiplex PCR reads with MiXCR, one entry per CDR3 protein. This table has a few hundred thousand distinct CDR3 sequences, 15% to 20% appearing once. Source material: blood. The receptors were gathered from a middle-aged woman with Graves' ophthalmopathy.

This clonotype was seen many times. The chain joins TRBV6-1 to TRBJ2-7, with 8 bases matching TRBD2. The CDR3 extends over 17 amino acids. Per germline, CDR1 MNHNS and CDR2 SASEGT. The J segment lost 2 bases and the V segment lost 4 bases, leaving 13 bases of the junction unmatched. Here the CDR3 reads CASSVKPPGTRAYEQYF. The CDR3 bases are TGTGCCAGCAGTGTAAAACCCCCTGGGACTAGGGCCTACGAGCAGTACTTC.

This clonotype was observed at least ten times. J is TRBJ2-3 and V is TRBV6-1; 8 nucleotides match TRBD2. With V trimmed by 10 bases and J by 7 bases, 10 bases remained unmatched. The CDR3 sequence is 13 residues long. Germline CDR1 is MNHNS and CDR2 is SASEGT. As DNA, the CDR3 is TGTGCCACCTTAGCGGGAACGGCCCATACGCAGTATTTT. Translated: CATLAGTAHTQYF.

Ten or more counts support this clonotype. The chain links TRBV9 to TRBJ2-5, with D possibly called TRBD1 or TRBD2 (5 bases each). Trimming removed 3 bases at V and 5 bases at J, with 14 bases between. Germline loops: CDR1 SGDLS, CDR2 YYNGEE. The CDR3 consists of 14 residues. In nucleotides, the CDR3 is TGTGCCAGCAGCGGGGGGATGACCCGGGAGACCCAGTACTTC. This translates into CASSGGMTRETQYF.

This clonotype was observed once. The V call is TRBV2, the J call TRBJ2-7, with 11 bases fitting TRBD2. Germline V gives CDR1 SNHLY, CDR2 FYNNEI. This CDR3 comprises 14 residues. The V segment lost 6 bases and the J segment 4 bases; nucleotides outside the gene matches: 5. The CDR3 nucleotides read TGTGCCAGCAGGGGGACTAGCGGCCCTTACGAGCAGTACTTC. Protein: CASRGTSGPYEQYF.

This clonotype was recorded many times. CDR3 in DNA: TGCGCCAGCAGCTTGAGGGCAGGGGGCTACGAGCAGTACTTC. Protein sequence: CASSLRAGGYEQYF. The chain couples TRBV5-1 to TRBJ2-7; 7 bases are a match to TRBD1. Germline V gives CDR1 SGHRS, CDR2 YFSETQ. V lost 1 base, J lost 3 bases, and 4 bases stayed unmatched. The CDR3 loop spans 14 amino acids.

There are many counts of this clonotype. J is TRBJ2-4 and V is TRBV28; a weak D match, TRBD1 (6 bases). V was trimmed by 2 bases and J by 2 bases, leaving 13 bases between them. The CDR3 loop spans 16 amino acids. CDR1 MDHEN and CDR2 SYDVKM come from the germline V gene. The CDR3 DNA reads TGTGCCAGCAGTTTAAGGGGGAAAGGGTCCAAAAACATTCAGTACTTC. As protein: CASSLRGKGSKNIQYF.

The table lists this clonotype with many counts. The chain links TRBV6-2 or TRBV6-3 to TRBJ2-7; no firm D call. Deletions cut 7 bases from V and 3 bases from J, with 13 bases between. This CDR3 region has 13 residues. The V gene's germline CDR1 is MNHEY and CDR2 SVGEGT. CDR3: CASTLFYSYEQYF. The CDR3, as DNA: TGTGCCAGCACCCTCTTTTACAGCTACGAGCAGTACTTC.

This clonotype was counted ten times or more. V is TRBV27 and J is TRBJ1-5; D is possibly TRBD1 (5 bases). CDR3 length: 16 amino acids. Trimming shortened V by 2 bases and J by 0 bases, and 11 bases separated the two germline ends. Germline loops: CDR1 MNHEY, CDR2 SMNVEV (reference sequence). In DNA, the CDR3 is TGTGCCAGCAGTTTAATCGGGGGGGGTAGCAATCAGCCCCAGCATTTT. Its protein product is CASSLIGGGSNQPQHF.

This clonotype appeared many times. The chain joins TRBV20-1 to TRBJ2-5; D perhaps matches TRBD1 (5 bases). Germline V gene data show CDR1 as DFQATT and CDR2 as SNEGSKA (reference sequence). The CDR3 runs to 14 residues. V dropped 1 base and J dropped 5 bases, with 14 bases sitting between them. In DNA, the CDR3 is TGCAGTGCTAGAGGGCAGGGCATAGGGGAGACCCAGTACTTC. Translation gives CSARGQGIGETQYF.

This clonotype has ten or more counts. The chain links TRBV6-2 or TRBV6-3 to TRBJ2-7; 13 nucleotides agree with TRBD2. With V trimmed by 7 bases and J by 4 bases, 1 base remained unmatched. Germline CDR1 and CDR2: MNHEY and SVGEGT. The CDR3 contains 13 residues. CDR3 in amino acids: CASKLAGGYEQYF. In DNA, the CDR3 is TGTGCCAGCAAACTAGCGGGAGGGTACGAGCAGTACTTC.

In its sample, this clonotype was seen many times. This chain links TRBV24-1 with TRBJ1-2, with D tentatively TRBD1 (5 bases). V lost 1 base and J lost 2, with 7 bases in between. There are 14 residues in the CDR3. CDR1 is KGHDR and CDR2 is SFDVKD in the germline V gene. The CDR3 DNA sequence: TGTGCCACCAGTGATTTTAGACAGAACTATGGCTACACCTTC. It translates to CATSDFRQNYGYTF.

In this sample, this clonotype turned up many times. V is TRBV12-3 or TRBV12-4 and J is TRBJ2-7; 10 nucleotides match TRBD2. V was clipped by 1 base and J by 3 bases; unmatched bases: 3. CDR3 length: 15 amino acids. This CDR3 is CASSLGLAGVYEQYF. CDR3 in DNA: TGTGCCAGCAGTTTAGGGCTAGCGGGAGTCTACGAGCAGTACTTC.

This clonotype occurred many times. The chain employs TRBV19 and TRBJ2-2, with TRBD1 as a possible D gene (6 bases). The ends were cut back, 1 base at V and 8 bases at J, with 14 bases in the middle. The CDR3 is 15 amino acids. In germline, CDR1 is LNHDA, CDR2 SQIVND (reference sequence). The CDR3 nucleotides are TGTGCCAGTAGTATAGCGTCGGGACATCCGGGGGAGCTGTTTTTT. Its protein product is CASSIASGHPGELFF.

This clonotype turned up a few times. This may come from a read error, since a much larger clone is one base off. The gene calls are TRBV28 and TRBJ2-7, with a tentative D call TRBD1 (6 bases). Looked up from germline, CDR1 is MDHEN and CDR2 is SYDVKM. Trimming pared 9 bases from V and 4 bases from J, leaving 22 bases between. This CDR3 has 15 residues. The chain's CDR3 is CARTPSRGVRYEQYF. CDR3 in DNA: TGTGCCAGAACCCCCTCCAGGGGCGTGCGGTACGAGCAGTACTTC.

In its sample, this clonotype was seen many times. This chain connects TRBV12-3 or TRBV12-4 to TRBJ1-5; D is ambiguous. The V gene lost 3 bases and the J gene lost 4 bases, with 10 bases spanning the gap. CDR3 length: 14 residues. The chain's CDR3 is CASSFAQVNQPQHF. CDR3 nucleotides: TGTGCCAGCAGTTTTGCACAAGTTAATCAGCCCCAGCATTTT.

The chain recombines TRBV7-9 with TRBJ2-7, with D possibly TRBD2 on 5 matching bases. Trimming cost V 3 bases and J 4 bases, with 10 bases left between them. The CDR3 totals 13 residues. Germline values: CDR1 SEHNR, CDR2 FQNEAQ (reference sequence). The CDR3 reads CASSFARTYEQYF. CDR3 nucleotides: TGTGCCAGCAGCTTCGCCAGGACTTACGAGCAGTACTTC. The complete variable domain, with remaining parts taken from reference TRBV7-9 and TRBJ2-7, reads DTGVSQNPRHKITKRGQNVTFRCDPISEHNRLYWYRQTLGQGPEFLTYFQNEAQLEKSRLLSDRFSAERPKGSFSTLEIQRTEQGDSAMYLCASSFARTYEQYFGPGTRLTVT.

Points on this clonotype: Its ends do not fully match the called genes, so a read error is possible. The rearrangement links TRBV25-1 to TRBJ1-5; D possibly corresponds to TRBD1 (5 bases). Germline assignment: CDR1 MGHDK and CDR2 SYGVNS. This CDR3 is 14 amino acids long. Written as DNA, the CDR3 is TGTGCCAGCAGTGAATTCGGGGGGGTTCAGCCCCAGCCTTTT. Its protein is CASSEFGGVQPQPF. The whole variable domain, filled in from reference TRBV25-1 and TRBJ1-5, reads EADIYQTPRYLVIGTGKKITLECSQTMGHDKMYWYQQDPGMELHLIHYSYGVNSTEKGDLSSESTVSRIRTEHFPLTLESARPSHTSQYLCASSEFGGVQPQPFGDGTRLSIL.

The table lists this clonotype with many counts. The chain employs TRBV12-3 or TRBV12-4 and TRBJ1-1, with TRBD1 matching over 7 bases. The CDR3 is 13 amino acids. V shed 7 bases, J shed 1 base, and the junction held 3 bases outside the gene matches. The CDR3 here is CASTRDRNTEAFF. As DNA, the CDR3 is TGTGCCAGCACCCGGGACAGGAACACTGAAGCTTTCTTT.

At least ten counts were recorded for this clonotype. The CDR3 nucleotides read TGTGCCAGTCACCACCGGGCCGCGAGTACTGAAGCTTTCTTT. It codes for CASHHRAASTEAFF. The chain couples TRBV19 to TRBJ1-1, with no clear D. The germline V and J ends were trimmed by 8 bases and 5 bases, with 18 bases remaining between them. Germline V gene lookup returns CDR1 LNHDA and CDR2 SQIVND (reference sequence). There are 14 residues in the CDR3.

This clonotype was recorded many times. This chain links TRBV4-1 with TRBJ2-7, with 8 bases lining up with TRBD1. The CDR3 contains 16 residues. Trimming cost V 4 bases and J 0 bases; bases outside gene matches: 8. CDR1 MGHRA and CDR2 YSYEKL come from the germline V gene. CDR3 nucleotides: TGCGCCAGCAGCCTGCCAGACAGGGGCAGCTCCTACGAGCAGTACTTC. Its protein product is CASSLPDRGSSYEQYF.

This clonotype was detected ten times or more. The chain is built from TRBV6-5 and TRBJ2-7, with 10 bases that match TRBD1. The CDR3 runs 14 residues. After removal of 0 bases from V and 7 bases from J, the junction contained 3 bases not matched to a gene. Germline assignment: CDR1 MNHEY and CDR2 SVGAGI. The CDR3 sequence is CASSYSGTGAEQYF. As DNA, the CDR3 is TGTGCCAGCAGTTACTCCGGGACAGGGGCAGAGCAGTACTTC.

This clonotype has ten or more counts. This chain uses TRBV12-3 or TRBV12-4 with TRBJ1-1, with D tentatively TRBD1 (5 bases). Trimming pared 5 bases from V and 4 bases from J, leaving 14 bases between. CDR3 length: 14 amino acids. The CDR3 reads CASSTGGRGTEAFF. As DNA, the CDR3 is TGTGCCAGCAGTACGGGTGGTAGGGGCACTGAAGCTTTCTTT.

This clonotype came up many times. The V and J genes are TRBV6-5 and TRBJ2-7; 9 bases map to TRBD1. Germline lookup yields CDR1 MNHEY and CDR2 SVGAGI. Unmatched junction bases numbered 6, after V lost 11 bases and J lost 4 bases. The length of the CDR3 is 12 residues. CDR3: CAGTGTGYEQYF. CDR3 DNA sequence: TGTGCCGGCACCGGGACAGGGTACGAGCAGTACTTC.

At least ten counts were recorded for this clonotype. The V gene is TRBV27, the J gene TRBJ1-1; D is possibly TRBD1 (5 bases). The CDR3 runs 12 residues. The ends were cut back, 8 bases at V and 6 bases at J, with 13 bases in the middle. The V gene's germline CDR1 is MNHEY and CDR2 SMNVEV (reference sequence). The CDR3 loop reads CASRLGAAEAFF. The DNA of the CDR3 is TGTGCCAGCCGCTTAGGGGCGGCTGAAGCTTTCTTT.

This clonotype was recorded many times. This chain uses TRBV20-1 with TRBJ2-3; no clear D. The CDR3 runs 12 residues. Germline V CDR1 and CDR2: DFQATT, SNEGSKA (reference sequence). V gave up 6 bases and J gave up 4 bases, with 11 bases separating them. The DNA for the CDR3 is TGCAGTGCCGGAGTAGTCTCAGATACGCAGTATTTT. Its translation: CSAGVVSDTQYF.

This clonotype was seen only a few times. CDR3 coding DNA: TGTGCCAGCAGCCCCCCCCGGACAGGGGGTGTAGGCTACACCTTC. Residues: CASSPPRTGGVGYTF. The chain combines TRBV27 with TRBJ1-2; 10 positions agree with TRBD1. V was clipped by 6 bases and J by 8 bases; unmatched bases: 12. This CDR3 spans 15 amino acids. Germline lookup yields CDR1 MNHEY and CDR2 SMNVEV (reference sequence).

This clonotype appeared many times. The V and J genes are TRBV30 and TRBJ1-1; TRBD1 matches at 7 bases. The CDR3 is 13 amino acids. Germline V gene data show CDR1 as GTSNPN and CDR2 as SVGIG (reference sequence). The J segment lost 0 bases and the V segment lost 6 bases, leaving 4 bases of the junction unmatched. CDR3 residues: CACEGQMNTEAFF. CDR3 sequence (DNA): TGTGCCTGTGAGGGACAGATGAACACTGAAGCTTTCTTT.